The clone carrying this T cell receptor beta chain was found once. Trimming cost V 4 bases and J 1 base, with 10 bases left between them. CDR1 is SGHNT and CDR2 is YYREEE in the germline V gene (reference sequence). This CDR3 is 14 amino acids long. Profiling relied on immunoSEQ multiplex PCR, and the TCRdb table lists in-frame clones only, not all of them. In the table there are 75,000 to 100,000 clones, roughly 80% of which are singletons. The data were taken from a study of blood T cell repertoires in COVID-19. Study in general: Specimens from acute and convalescent COVID-19 originated in the United States, Italy and Spain. Sources were T cells, B-cell-depleted T cells, or PBMCs; the material itself was cDNA or gDNA.

The sample comprised peripheral blood. The chain uses TRBV5-4 and TRBJ2-3; D ambiguous. This receptor was taken from a man aged 55 to 70 with acute or convalescent COVID-19. CDR3 sequence reads: CASSTDTRTDTQYF. For the CDR3, the DNA is TGTGCCAGCAGCACAGACACCCGCACAGATACGCAGTATTTT. Using reference TRBV5-4 and TRBJ2-3 for the parts outside the CDR3, the full variable domain is ETGVTQSPTHLIKTRGQQVTLRCSSQSGHNTVSWYQQALGQGPQFIFQYYREEENGRGNFPPRFSGLQFPNYSSELNVNALELDDSALYLCASSTDTRTDTQYFGPGTRLTVL.